This T cell receptor (beta chain) appears in the sequencing data of a study of shared clonotypes between healthy human individuals. The CDR3 totals 14 residues. V was pared by 1 base and J by 7 bases, with 8 bases between. Germline V gene sequence: CDR1 SNHLY, CDR2 FYNNEI. A few counts support this clone. Replicate PCRs from sorted subsets contained roughly 200 ng DNA, which is tens of thousands of T cell genomes. Clones were read by immunoSEQ multiplex PCR, and TCRdb kept only the in-frame ones, dropping some. The sample records 850,000 to 1,200,000 clones, about three quarters being singletons. The chain employs TRBV2 and TRBJ1-6, with D possibly being TRBD1 (5 bases). Sequencing used memory CD4+ T cells sorted from blood. Subset here: CD45RA-negative fraction. The TCR comes from a man aged 18 to 35 in good health. The CDR3 region has the DNA TGTGCCAGCAGTGAAGAGCAGGGAAATTCACCCCTCCACTTT. It codes for CASSEEQGNSPLHF.